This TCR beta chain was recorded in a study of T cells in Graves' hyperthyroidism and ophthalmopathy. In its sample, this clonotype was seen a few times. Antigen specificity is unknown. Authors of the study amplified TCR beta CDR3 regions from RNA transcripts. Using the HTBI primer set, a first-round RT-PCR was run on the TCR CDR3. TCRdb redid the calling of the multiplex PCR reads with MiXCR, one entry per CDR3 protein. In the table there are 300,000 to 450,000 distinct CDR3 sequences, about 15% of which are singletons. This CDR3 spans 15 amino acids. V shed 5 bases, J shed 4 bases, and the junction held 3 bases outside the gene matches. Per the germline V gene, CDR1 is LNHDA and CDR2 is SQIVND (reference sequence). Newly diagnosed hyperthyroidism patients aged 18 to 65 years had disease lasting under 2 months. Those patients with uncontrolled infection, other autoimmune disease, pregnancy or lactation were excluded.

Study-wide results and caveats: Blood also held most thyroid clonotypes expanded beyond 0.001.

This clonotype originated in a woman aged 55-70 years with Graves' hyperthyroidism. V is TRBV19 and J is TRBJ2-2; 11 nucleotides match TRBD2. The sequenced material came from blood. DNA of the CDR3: TGTGCCAGTAGTCTAGCGGGAGGCACCACCGGGGAGCTGTTTTTT. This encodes CASSLAGGTTGELFF.